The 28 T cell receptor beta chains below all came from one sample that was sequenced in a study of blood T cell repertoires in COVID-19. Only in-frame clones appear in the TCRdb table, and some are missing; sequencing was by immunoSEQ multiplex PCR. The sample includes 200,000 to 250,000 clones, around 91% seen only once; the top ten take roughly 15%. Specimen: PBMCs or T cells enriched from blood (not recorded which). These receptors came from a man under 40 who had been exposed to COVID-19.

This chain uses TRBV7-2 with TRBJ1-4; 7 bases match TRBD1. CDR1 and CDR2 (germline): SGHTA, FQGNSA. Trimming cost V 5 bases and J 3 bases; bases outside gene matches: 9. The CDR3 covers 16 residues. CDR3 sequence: CASSQTGARANEKLFF. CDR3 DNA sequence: TGTGCCAGCAGCCAAACAGGGGCTCGTGCTAATGAAAAACTGTTTTTT. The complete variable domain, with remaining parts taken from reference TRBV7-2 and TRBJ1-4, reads GAGVSQSPSNKVTEKGKDVELRCDPISGHTALYWYRQSLGQGLEFLIYFQGNSAPDKSGLPSDRFSAERTGGSVSTLTIQRTQQEDSAVYLCASSQTGARANEKLFFGSGTQLSVL.

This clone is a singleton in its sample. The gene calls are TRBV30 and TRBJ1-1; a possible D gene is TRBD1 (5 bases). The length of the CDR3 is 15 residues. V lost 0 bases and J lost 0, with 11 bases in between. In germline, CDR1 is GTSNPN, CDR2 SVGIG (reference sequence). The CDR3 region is CAWSVGLSLNTEAFF. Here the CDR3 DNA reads TGTGCCTGGAGTGTGGGACTTAGCCTGAACACTGAAGCTTTCTTT.

CDR3 nucleotides: TGTGCCAGCAGCTCTAGTTTAGGGGGATCGGAGCAGTACTTC. Protein product: CASSSSLGGSEQYF. The chain combines TRBV7-2 with TRBJ2-7; tentatively, D is TRBD1 (6 bases). V dropped 4 bases and J dropped 7 bases, with 17 bases sitting between them. Germline CDR1 and CDR2: SGHTA and FQGNSA. CDR3 length: 14 amino acids.

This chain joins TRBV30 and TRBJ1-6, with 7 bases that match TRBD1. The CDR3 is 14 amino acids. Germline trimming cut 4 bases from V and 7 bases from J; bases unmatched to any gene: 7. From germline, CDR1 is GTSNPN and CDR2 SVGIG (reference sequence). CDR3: CAWTLGTENSPLHF. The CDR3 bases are TGTGCCTGGACCCTCGGGACAGAAAATTCACCCCTCCACTTT.

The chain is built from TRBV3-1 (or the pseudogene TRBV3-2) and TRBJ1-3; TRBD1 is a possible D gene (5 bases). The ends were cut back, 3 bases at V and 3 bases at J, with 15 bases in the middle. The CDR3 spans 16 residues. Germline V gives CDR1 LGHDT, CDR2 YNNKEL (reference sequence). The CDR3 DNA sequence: TGTGCCAGCAGCCATGCCAGGGCCCCCTATGGAAACACCATATATTTT. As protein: CASSHARAPYGNTIYF.

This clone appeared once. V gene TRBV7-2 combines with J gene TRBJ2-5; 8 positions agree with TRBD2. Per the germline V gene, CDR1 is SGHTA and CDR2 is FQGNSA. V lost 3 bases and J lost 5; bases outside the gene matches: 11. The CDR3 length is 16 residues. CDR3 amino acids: CASSFQGSGVGETQYF. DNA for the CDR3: TGTGCCAGCAGCTTCCAGGGTAGCGGGGTCGGGGAGACCCAGTACTTC.

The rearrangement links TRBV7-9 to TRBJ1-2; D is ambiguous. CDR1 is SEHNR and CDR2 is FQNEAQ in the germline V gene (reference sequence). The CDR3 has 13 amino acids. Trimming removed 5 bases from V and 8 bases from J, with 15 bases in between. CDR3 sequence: CASSLDSSVGYTF. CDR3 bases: TGTGCCAGCAGCCTCGACTCCTCTGTGGGCTACACCTTC.

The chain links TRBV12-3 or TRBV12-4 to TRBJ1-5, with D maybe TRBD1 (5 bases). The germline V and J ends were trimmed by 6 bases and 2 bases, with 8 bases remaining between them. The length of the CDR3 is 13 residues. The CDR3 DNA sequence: TGTGCCAGCAGGCGGGGGGGCAATCAGCCCCAGCATTTT. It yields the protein CASRRGGNQPQHF.

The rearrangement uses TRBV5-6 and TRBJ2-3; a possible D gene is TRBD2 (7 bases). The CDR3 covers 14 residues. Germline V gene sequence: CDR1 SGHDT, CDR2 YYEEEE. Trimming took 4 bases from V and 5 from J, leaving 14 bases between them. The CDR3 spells CASSPGGQVDTQYF. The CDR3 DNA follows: TGTGCCAGCAGCCCCGGGGGGCAGGTAGATACGCAGTATTTT.

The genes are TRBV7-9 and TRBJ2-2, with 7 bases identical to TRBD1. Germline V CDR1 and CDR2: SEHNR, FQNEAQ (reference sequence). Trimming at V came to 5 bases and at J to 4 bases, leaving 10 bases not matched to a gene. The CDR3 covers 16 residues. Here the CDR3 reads CASSPSRQGGTGELFF. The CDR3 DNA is TGTGCCAGCAGCCCATCCCGACAGGGTGGCACCGGGGAGCTGTTTTTT.

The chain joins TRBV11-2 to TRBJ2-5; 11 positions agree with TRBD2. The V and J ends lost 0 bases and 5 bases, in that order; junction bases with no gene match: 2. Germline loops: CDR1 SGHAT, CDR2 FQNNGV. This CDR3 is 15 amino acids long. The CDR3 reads CASSLDRTSGETQYF. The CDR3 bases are TGTGCCAGCAGCTTAGACCGGACTAGCGGGGAGACCCAGTACTTC.

This CDR3 is CASSRGEFSPLHF. The DNA for the CDR3 is TGCGCCAGCAGCCGGGGGGAGTTTTCACCCCTCCACTTT. The rearrangement links TRBV5-1 to TRBJ1-6; D is perhaps TRBD1 (5 bases). Trimming left V 4 bases short and J 9 bases short, with 11 bases between. The CDR3 contains 13 residues. Looked up from germline, CDR1 is SGHRS and CDR2 is YFSETQ.

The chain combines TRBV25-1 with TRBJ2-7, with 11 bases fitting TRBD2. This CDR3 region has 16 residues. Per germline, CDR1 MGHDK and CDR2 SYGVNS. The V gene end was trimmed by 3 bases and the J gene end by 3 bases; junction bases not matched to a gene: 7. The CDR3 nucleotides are TGTGCCAGCAGTGATTCTCTAGCGGGGGGTATCTACGAGCAGTACTTC. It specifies CASSDSLAGGIYEQYF.

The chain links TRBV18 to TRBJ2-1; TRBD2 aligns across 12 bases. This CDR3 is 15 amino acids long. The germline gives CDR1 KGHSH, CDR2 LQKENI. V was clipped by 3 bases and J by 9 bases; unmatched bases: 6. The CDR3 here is CASSPGTSGPREQFF. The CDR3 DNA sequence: TGTGCCAGCTCACCCGGGACTAGCGGGCCCCGTGAGCAGTTCTTC.

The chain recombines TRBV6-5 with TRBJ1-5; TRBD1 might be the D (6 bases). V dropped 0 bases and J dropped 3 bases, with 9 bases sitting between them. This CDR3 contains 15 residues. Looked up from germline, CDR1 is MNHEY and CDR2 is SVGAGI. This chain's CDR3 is CASSYSGQVNQPQHF. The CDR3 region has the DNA TGTGCCAGCAGTTACTCGGGACAAGTCAATCAGCCCCAGCATTTT.

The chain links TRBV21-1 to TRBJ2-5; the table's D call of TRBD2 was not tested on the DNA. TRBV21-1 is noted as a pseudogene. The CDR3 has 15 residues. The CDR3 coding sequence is TGTGCCAGCAGCAAACAGGAGGTGGTACAAGAGACCCAGTACTTC. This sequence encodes CASSKQEVVQETQYF.

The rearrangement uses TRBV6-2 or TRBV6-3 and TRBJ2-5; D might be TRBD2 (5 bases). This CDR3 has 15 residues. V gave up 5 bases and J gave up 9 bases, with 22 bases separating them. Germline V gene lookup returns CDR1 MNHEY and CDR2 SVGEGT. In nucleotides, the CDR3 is TGTGCCAGCAGTGGCCCAGGACTCCAACCAAGGGCCCAGTACTTC. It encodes CASSGPGLQPRAQYF.

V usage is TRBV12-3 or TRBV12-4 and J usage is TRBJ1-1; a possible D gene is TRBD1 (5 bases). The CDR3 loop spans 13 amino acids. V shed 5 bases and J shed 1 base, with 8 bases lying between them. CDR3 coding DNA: TGTGCCAGCAGTAACACAGGGAACACTGAAGCTTTCTTT. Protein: CASSNTGNTEAFF.

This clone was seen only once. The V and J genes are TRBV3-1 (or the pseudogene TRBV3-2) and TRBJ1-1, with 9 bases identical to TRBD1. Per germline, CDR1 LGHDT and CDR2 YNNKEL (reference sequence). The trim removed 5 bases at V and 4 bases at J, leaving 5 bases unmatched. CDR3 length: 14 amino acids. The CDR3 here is CASSAWDRATEAFF. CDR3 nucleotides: TGTGCCAGCAGCGCCTGGGACAGGGCCACTGAAGCTTTCTTT.

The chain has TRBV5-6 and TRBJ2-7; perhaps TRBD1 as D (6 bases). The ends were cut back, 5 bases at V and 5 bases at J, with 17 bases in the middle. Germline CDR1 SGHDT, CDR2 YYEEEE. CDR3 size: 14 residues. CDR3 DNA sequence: TGTGCCAGCAGAGATGGGGGCCGGCGGGACGAGCAGTACTTC. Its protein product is CASRDGGRRDEQYF.

The chain's CDR3 is CASSFGGLGVGTF. CDR3 in DNA: TGTGCCAGCAGTTTTGGGGGCTTAGGCGTCGGCACCTTC. The chain carries TRBV12-3 or TRBV12-4 and TRBJ1-2; weak D call: TRBD1 (6 bases). CDR3 size: 13 residues. The germline V and J ends were trimmed by 3 bases and 13 bases, with 18 bases remaining between them.

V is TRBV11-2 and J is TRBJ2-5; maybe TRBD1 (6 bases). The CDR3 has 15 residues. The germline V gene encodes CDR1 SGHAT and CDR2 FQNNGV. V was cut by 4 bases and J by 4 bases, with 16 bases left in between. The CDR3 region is CASSSRGTVVETQYF. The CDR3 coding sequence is TGTGCCAGCAGCTCCAGGGGTACGGTTGTAGAGACCCAGTACTTC.

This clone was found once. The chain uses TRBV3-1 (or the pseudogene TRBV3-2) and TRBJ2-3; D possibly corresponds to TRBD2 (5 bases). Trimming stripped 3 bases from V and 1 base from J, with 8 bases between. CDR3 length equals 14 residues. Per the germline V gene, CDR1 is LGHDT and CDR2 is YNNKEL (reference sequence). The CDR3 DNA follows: TGTGCCAGCAGCCAGAGGGCCCGCACAGATACGCAGTATTTT. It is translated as CASSQRARTDTQYF.

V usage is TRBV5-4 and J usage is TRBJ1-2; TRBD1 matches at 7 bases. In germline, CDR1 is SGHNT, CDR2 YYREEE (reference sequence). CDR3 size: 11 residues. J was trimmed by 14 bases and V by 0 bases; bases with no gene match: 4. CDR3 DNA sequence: TGTGCCAGCAGCTTGGGGACAGGCCGTACCTTC. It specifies CASSLGTGRTF. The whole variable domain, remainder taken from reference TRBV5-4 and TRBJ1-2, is ETGVTQSPTHLIKTRGQQVTLRCSSQSGHNTVSWYQQALGQGPQFIFQYYREEENGRGNFPPRFSGLQFPNYSSELNVNALELDDSALYLCASSLGTGRTFGSGTRLTVV.

For the CDR3, the DNA is TGTGCCACCAGCAGGCCCACTAGCGGGAATTACGAGCAGTACTTC. Translated: CATSRPTSGNYEQYF. This chain uses TRBV15 with TRBJ2-7, with 10 bases fitting TRBD2. Trimming removed 3 bases from V and 4 bases from J; junction bases left unmatched: 6. CDR1 and CDR2 (germline): LNHNV, YYDKDF (reference sequence). The CDR3 is made up of 15 amino acids.

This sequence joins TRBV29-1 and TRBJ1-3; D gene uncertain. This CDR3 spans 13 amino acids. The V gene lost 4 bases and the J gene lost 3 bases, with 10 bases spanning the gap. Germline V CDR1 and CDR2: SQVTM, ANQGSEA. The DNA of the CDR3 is TGCAGCGTTGGTCAACAGAGTGGAAACACCATATATTTT. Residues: CSVGQQSGNTIYF.

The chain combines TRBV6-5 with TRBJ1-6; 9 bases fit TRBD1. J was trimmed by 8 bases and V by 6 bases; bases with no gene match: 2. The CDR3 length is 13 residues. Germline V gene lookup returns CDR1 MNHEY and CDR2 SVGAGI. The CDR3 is CASRTGGDSPLHF. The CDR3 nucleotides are TGTGCCAGCAGGACAGGGGGTGATTCACCCCTCCACTTT.

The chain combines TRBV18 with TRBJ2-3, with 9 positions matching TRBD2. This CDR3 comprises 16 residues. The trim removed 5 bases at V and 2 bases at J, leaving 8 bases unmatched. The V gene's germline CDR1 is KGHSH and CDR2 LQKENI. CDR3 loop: CASSALVAGDTDTQYF. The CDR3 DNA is TGTGCCAGCTCAGCGTTGGTAGCGGGGGACACAGATACGCAGTATTTT. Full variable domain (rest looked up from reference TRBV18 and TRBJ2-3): NAGVMQNPRHLVRRRGQEARLRCSPMKGHSHVYWYRQLPEEGLKFMVYLQKENIIDESGMPKERFSAEFPKEGPSILRIQQVVRGDSAAYFCASSALVAGDTDTQYFGPGTRLTVL.